The present TCR beta chain was sequenced within a study of cytomegalovirus exposure and HLA in healthy donors. Study outcomes and limitations: Accurate predictions that matched the HLA-A and HLA-B alleles of most subjects were reportedly made from TCR beta sequences. Looking again later, the authors saw that most CMV-associated TCR beta chains seemed HLA-restricted. The dataset shows that most TCR sequences were rare, while some public TCRs occurred in many donors.

The primer mix had 60 Vbeta and 13 Jbeta primers. Sequencing used immunoSEQ multiplex PCR; TCRdb keeps in-frame clones, though not all of them. The sample yields about 140,000 clones, over 75% seen once. This clone was counted only a few times. The antigen remains unidentified. The germline gives CDR1 MNHEY, CDR2 SMNVEV (reference sequence). The CDR3 spans 15 residues. Trimming stripped 5 bases from V and 7 bases from J, with 19 bases between. Sequencing was done on a sample of PBMCs. This sequence joins TRBV27 and TRBJ2-3, with D perhaps matching TRBD2 (5 bases). The clonotype comes from a female donor in good health and CMV-seronegative. The CDR3 region has the DNA TGTGCCAGCAGTACCGGGAACGGCCTCGTGAATACGCAGTATTTT. Its protein is CASSTGNGLVNTQYF.